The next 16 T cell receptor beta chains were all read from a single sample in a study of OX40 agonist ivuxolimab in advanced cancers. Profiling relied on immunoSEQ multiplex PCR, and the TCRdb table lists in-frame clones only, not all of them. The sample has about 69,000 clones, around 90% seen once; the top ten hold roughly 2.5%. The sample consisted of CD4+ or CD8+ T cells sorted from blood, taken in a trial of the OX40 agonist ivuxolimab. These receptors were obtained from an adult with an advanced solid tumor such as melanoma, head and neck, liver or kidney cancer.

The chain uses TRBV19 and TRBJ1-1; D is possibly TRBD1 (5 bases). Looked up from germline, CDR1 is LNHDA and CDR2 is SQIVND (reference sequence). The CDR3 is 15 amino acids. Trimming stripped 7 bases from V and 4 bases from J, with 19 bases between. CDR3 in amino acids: CASTLSALGATEAFF. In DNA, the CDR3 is TGTGCCAGTACTCTCTCCGCCCTTGGGGCCACTGAAGCTTTCTTT.

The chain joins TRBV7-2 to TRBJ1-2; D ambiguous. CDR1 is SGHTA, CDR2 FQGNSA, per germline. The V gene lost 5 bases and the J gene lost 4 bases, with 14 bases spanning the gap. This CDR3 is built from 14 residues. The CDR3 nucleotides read TGTGCCAGCAGCCCACGGGAGAAACTCTATGGCTACACCTTC. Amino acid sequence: CASSPREKLYGYTF.

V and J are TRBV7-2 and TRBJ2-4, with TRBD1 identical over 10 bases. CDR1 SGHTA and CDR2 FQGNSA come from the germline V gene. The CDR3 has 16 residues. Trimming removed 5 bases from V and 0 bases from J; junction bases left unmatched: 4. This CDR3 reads CASSGDRGRAKNIQYF. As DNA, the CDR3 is TGTGCCAGCAGCGGAGACAGGGGGCGAGCCAAAAACATTCAGTACTTC.

DNA of the CDR3: TGTGCCAGCAGCGCGACACAGAACACTGAAGCTTTCTTT. This translates into CASSATQNTEAFF. V is TRBV7-3 and J is TRBJ1-1; D remains ambiguous. V lost 5 bases and J 1 base, leaving 8 bases between the germline ends. The V gene's germline CDR1 is SGHTA and CDR2 FQGTGA. CDR3 size: 13 residues.

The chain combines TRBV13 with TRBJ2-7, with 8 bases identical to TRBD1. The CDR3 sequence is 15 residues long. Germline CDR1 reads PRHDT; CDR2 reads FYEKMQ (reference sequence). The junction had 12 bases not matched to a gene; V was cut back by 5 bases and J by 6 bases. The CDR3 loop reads CASSPPRTGTSEQYF. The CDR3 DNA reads TGTGCCAGCAGCCCCCCCCGGACAGGGACCTCCGAGCAGTACTTC.

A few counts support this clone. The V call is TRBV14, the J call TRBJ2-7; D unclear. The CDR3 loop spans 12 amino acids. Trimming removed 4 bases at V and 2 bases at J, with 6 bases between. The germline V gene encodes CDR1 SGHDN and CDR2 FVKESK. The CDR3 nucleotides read TGTGCCAGCAGCCCTAACCCCTACGAGCAGTACTTC. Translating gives CASSPNPYEQYF.

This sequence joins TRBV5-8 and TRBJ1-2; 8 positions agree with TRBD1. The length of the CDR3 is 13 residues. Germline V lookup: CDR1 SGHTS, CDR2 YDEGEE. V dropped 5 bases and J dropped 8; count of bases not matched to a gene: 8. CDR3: CASRHRGLDGYTF. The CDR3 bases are TGTGCCAGCAGACACAGGGGGTTGGACGGCTACACCTTC. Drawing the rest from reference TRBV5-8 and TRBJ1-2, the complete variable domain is EAGVTQSPTHLIKTRGQQATLRCSPISGHTSVYWYQQALGLGLQFLLWYDEGEERNRGNFPPRFSGRQFPNYSSELNVNALELEDSALYLCASRHRGLDGYTFGSGTRLTVV.

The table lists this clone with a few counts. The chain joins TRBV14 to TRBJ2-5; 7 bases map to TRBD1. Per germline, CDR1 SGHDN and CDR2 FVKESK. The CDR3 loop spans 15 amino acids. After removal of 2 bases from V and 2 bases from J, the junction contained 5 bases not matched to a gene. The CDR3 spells CASSQNPGQQETQYF. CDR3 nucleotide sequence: TGTGCCAGCAGCCAAAATCCGGGACAGCAAGAGACCCAGTACTTC.

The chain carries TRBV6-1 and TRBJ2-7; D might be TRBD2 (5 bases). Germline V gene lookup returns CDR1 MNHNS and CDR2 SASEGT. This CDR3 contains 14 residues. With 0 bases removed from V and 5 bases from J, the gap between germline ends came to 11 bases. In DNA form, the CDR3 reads TGTGCCAGCAGTGAAGCGGGCGGGCCGGACGAGCAGTACTTC. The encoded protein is CASSEAGGPDEQYF.

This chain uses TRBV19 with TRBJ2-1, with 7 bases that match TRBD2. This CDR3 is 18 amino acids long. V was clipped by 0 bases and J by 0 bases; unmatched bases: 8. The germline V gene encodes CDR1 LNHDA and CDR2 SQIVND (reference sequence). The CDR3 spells CASSIELLARRSYNEQFF. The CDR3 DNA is TGTGCCAGTAGTATAGAATTACTAGCGCGACGCTCCTACAATGAGCAGTTCTTC.

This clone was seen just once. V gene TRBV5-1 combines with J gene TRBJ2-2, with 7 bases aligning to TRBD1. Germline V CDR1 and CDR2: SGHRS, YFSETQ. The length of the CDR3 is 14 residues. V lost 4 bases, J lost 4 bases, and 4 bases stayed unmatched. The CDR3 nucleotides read TGCGCCAGCAGCCTCGGACAGGCCACCGGGGAGCTGTTTTTT. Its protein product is CASSLGQATGELFF.

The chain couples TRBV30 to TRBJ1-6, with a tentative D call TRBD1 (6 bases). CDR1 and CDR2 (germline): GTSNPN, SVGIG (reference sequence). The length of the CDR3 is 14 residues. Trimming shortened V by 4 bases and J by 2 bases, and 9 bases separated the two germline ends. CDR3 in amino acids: CAWNRDTYNSPLHF. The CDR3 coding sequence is TGTGCCTGGAACAGGGATACCTATAATTCACCCCTCCACTTT. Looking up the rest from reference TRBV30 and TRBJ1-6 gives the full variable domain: SQTIHQWPATLVQPVGSPLSLECTVEGTSNPNLYWYRQAAGRGLQLLFYSVGIGQISSEVPQNLSASRPQDRQFILSSKKLLLSDSGFYLCAWNRDTYNSPLHFGNGTRLTVT.

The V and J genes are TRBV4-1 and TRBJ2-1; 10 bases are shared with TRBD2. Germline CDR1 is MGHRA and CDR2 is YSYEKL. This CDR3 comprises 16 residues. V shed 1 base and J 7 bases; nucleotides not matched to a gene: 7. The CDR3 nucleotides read TGCGCCAGCAGCCAAGTGCGGCTAGCGGGAGTTAATGAGCAGTTCTTC. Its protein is CASSQVRLAGVNEQFF.

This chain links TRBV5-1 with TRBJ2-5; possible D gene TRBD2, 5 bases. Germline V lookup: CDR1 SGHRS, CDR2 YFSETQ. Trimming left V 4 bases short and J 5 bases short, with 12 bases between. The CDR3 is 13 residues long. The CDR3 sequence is CASSRGGGETQYF. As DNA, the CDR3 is TGCGCCAGCAGCCGCGGCGGCGGGGAGACCCAGTACTTC.

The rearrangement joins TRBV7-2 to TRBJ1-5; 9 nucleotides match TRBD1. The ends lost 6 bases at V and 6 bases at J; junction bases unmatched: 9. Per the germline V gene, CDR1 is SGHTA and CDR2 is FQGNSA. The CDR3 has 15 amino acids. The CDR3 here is CASSLNRGRGQPQHF. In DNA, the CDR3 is TGTGCCAGCAGTTTAAACAGGGGGCGGGGTCAGCCCCAGCATTTT. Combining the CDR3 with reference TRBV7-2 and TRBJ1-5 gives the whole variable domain GAGVSQSPSNKVTEKGKDVELRCDPISGHTALYWYRQSLGQGLEFLIYFQGNSAPDKSGLPSDRFSAERTGGSVSTLTIQRTQQEDSAVYLCASSLNRGRGQPQHFGDGTRLSIL.

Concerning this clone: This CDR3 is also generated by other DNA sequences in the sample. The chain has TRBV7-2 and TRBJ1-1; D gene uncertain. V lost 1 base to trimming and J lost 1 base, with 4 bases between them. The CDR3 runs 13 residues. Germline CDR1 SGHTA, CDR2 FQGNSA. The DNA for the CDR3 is TGTGCCAGCAGCTTAGGACGGAACACTGAAGCTTTCTTT. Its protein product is CASSLGRNTEAFF.